Each of the 7 T cell receptor beta chains below was sequenced from the same sample in a study of human T cells and chemical hapten exposure. TCRdb independently ran MiXCR on the RACE reads; one entry per CDR3 protein. The table has about 34,000 distinct CDR3 sequences, about a tenth seen once. Time point given: pre-sensitization, week 0. Treatment in this sample: therapeutic diphenylcyclopropenone sensitization with weekly scalp DPC. It was from unfractionated whole blood that total RNA was extracted. The sample here was whole blood, taken in connection with sensitization to the hapten diphenylcyclopropenone (DPC). These receptors were obtained from a man aged 45 to 65 with alopecia areata. Some clones in this sample may be carry-over from other donors' samples.

This chain uses TRBV5-1 with TRBJ2-1; the match to TRBD1 covers 9 bases. The CDR3 contains 14 residues. The junction had 3 bases not matched to a gene; V was cut back by 3 bases and J by 5 bases. Germline CDR1 is SGHRS and CDR2 is YFSETQ. The CDR3 DNA is TGCGCCAGCAGCTCACGGACAGGGGACAATGAGCAGTTCTTC. Its translation: CASSSRTGDNEQFF.

The gene calls are TRBV28 and TRBJ2-1; 10 positions agree with TRBD1. Losses at the gene ends were 8 bases for V and 6 bases for J; bases not matched to a gene: 7. The CDR3 runs to 14 residues. The V gene's germline CDR1 is MDHEN and CDR2 SYDVKM. CDR3 sequence reads: CASFLDRGGNEQFF. CDR3 DNA: TGTGCCAGCTTTCTGGACAGGGGGGGCAATGAGCAGTTCTTC.

This clonotype was detected ten times or more. This sequence joins TRBV3-1 and TRBJ1-1, with no clear D. CDR1 is LGHDT and CDR2 is YNNKEL in the germline V gene (reference sequence). This CDR3 spans 14 amino acids. V dropped 0 bases and J dropped 7 bases, with 12 bases sitting between them. The DNA of the CDR3 is TGTGCCAGCAGCCAAGAGGAACGGTCCCGTGAAGCTTTCTTT. This codes for CASSQEERSREAFF.

There are many counts of this clonotype. The chain employs TRBV7-2 and TRBJ1-3, with D possibly TRBD1 on 5 matching bases. V lost 1 base to trimming and J lost 1 base, with 14 bases between them. There are 17 residues in the CDR3. Looked up from germline, CDR1 is SGHTA and CDR2 is FQGNSA. CDR3 amino acids: CASSLDYGTPSGNTIYF. The DNA for the CDR3 is TGTGCCAGCAGCTTAGATTACGGGACCCCTTCTGGAAACACCATATATTTT.

This clonotype was picked up many times. The CDR3 loop reads CGTIGGRRTEAFF. For the CDR3, the DNA is TGCGGCACTATCGGGGGGCGGCGCACTGAAGCTTTCTTT. The rearrangement links TRBV29-1 to TRBJ1-1; perhaps TRBD1 as D (6 bases). Germline V gene data show CDR1 as SQVTM and CDR2 as ANQGSEA. There are 13 residues in the CDR3.

The chain is built from TRBV9 and TRBJ2-3; D unclear. This CDR3 contains 15 residues. CDR1 and CDR2 (germline): SGDLS, YYNGEE. V lost 4 bases and J lost 3, with 15 bases in between. The CDR3 spells CASSSRAEETDTQYF. CDR3 sequence (DNA): TGTGCCAGCAGCTCCCGGGCCGAGGAAACAGATACGCAGTATTTT.

This rearrangement joins TRBV29-1 to TRBJ2-1, with D possibly TRBD2 on 5 matching bases. This CDR3 region has 12 residues. Germline CDR1 SQVTM, CDR2 ANQGSEA. The ends were cut back, 7 bases at V and 5 bases at J, with 12 bases in the middle. The DNA for the CDR3 is TGCAGCGGGTCTGACGGGGACAATGAGCAGTTCTTC. As protein: CSGSDGDNEQFF.